These T cell receptor beta chains were read from a single sample in a study of blood T cell repertoires in COVID-19. The assay was immunoSEQ multiplex PCR, and TCRdb's table has in-frame clones only and misses some. The sample yields 90,000 to 150,000 clones, approximately 87% seen once. The sequencing input was peripheral blood. The receptors come from a man between 65 and 85 years old who had recovered from COVID-19. CDR3s include the opening cysteine and the closing phenylalanine or tryptophan. The D gene is left open where the match is weak. Size tells how often a clone was seen (once, few, many) or the class of an expanded clone, and some rows leave it out.

length | J | size | D | V | CDR3 | DNA
15 | TRBJ1-6 | . | TRBD1 | TRBV28 | CASSRSGQGNSPLHF | TGTGCCAGCAGCCGAAGCGGACAGGGTAATTCACCCCTCCACTTT
13 | TRBJ1-1 | . | . | TRBV6-1 | CASSVRGGTEAFF | TGTGCCAGCAGTGTCCGGGGGGGCACTGAAGCTTTCTTT
12 | TRBJ1-1 | . | . | TRBV28 | CASSDPGTEAFF | TGTGCCAGCAGTGATCCGGGGACTGAAGCTTTCTTT
18 | TRBJ2-5 | . | . | TRBV21-1 | CASSKGFPGTGGQETQYF | TGTGCCAGCAGCAAAGGTTTTCCCGGGACAGGGGGCCAAGAGACCCAGTACTTC
16 | TRBJ2-5 | . | TRBD2 | TRBV5-1 | CASSLPNLAVQETQYF | TGCGCCAGCAGCTTACCTAATCTAGCGGTCCAAGAGACCCAGTACTTC
16 | TRBJ1-4 | . | TRBD1 | TRBV3-1/TRBV3-2 | CASSQGFRDRDEKLFF | TGTGCCAGCAGCCAGGGCTTCCGGGACAGGGATGAAAAACTGTTTTTT
15 | TRBJ2-7 | . | . | TRBV28 | CASSFPQGRADEQYF | TGTGCCAGCAGTTTCCCACAGGGCCGCGCGGACGAGCAGTACTTC
14 | TRBJ1-5 | . | . | TRBV6-2/TRBV6-3 | CASSAGDLHQPQHF | TGTGCCAGCAGCGCAGGGGACCTACATCAGCCCCAGCATTTT
14 | TRBJ2-3 | . | TRBD2 | TRBV7-9 | CASTTGGVTDTQYF | TGTGCCAGCACTACGGGGGGAGTCACAGATACGCAGTATTTT
16 | TRBJ2-2 | . | TRBD2 | TRBV20-1 | CSASRLAGGRSGELFF | TGCAGTGCTAGTCGGCTAGCGGGGGGGCGGTCCGGGGAGCTGTTTTTT
15 | TRBJ2-1 | . | TRBD2 | TRBV6-2/TRBV6-3 | CASSPRLAGRHEQFF | TGTGCCAGCAGTCCACGACTAGCCGGGCGACATGAGCAGTTCTTC
11 | TRBJ2-7 | . | . | TRBV18 | CASSQSGEQYF | TGTGCCAGCTCACAATCGGGCGAGCAGTACTTC
19 | TRBJ2-2 | . | TRBD2 | TRBV9 | CASSVEGWREPRDTGELFF | TGTGCCAGCAGCGTAGAAGGCTGGCGGGAGCCCCGCGACACCGGGGAGCTGTTTTTT
16 | TRBJ1-1 | few | . | TRBV5-4 | CASSSTPRARNTEAFF | TGTGCCAGCAGCTCCACCCCGAGGGCGAGGAACACTGAAGCTTTCTTT
14 | TRBJ1-2 | . | TRBD1 | TRBV19 | CASSIDRGTYGYTF | TGTGCCAGTAGTATCGACAGGGGTACCTATGGCTACACCTTC
16 | TRBJ2-5 | . | TRBD1 | TRBV9 | CASSVANGQGLETQYF | TGTGCCAGCAGCGTAGCTAATGGACAGGGGTTAGAGACCCAGTACTTC
15 | TRBJ2-4 | . | . | TRBV4-3 | CASSQDHKPGNIQYF | TGCGCCAGCAGCCAAGATCATAAGCCGGGAAACATTCAGTACTTC
13 | TRBJ2-5 | . | TRBD1 | TRBV7-2 | CASSLGQRQTQYF | TGTGCCAGCAGCTTGGGACAGCGTCAGACCCAGTACTTC
14 | TRBJ1-1 | . | TRBD1 | TRBV29-1 | CSVARQGARTEAFF | TGCAGCGTTGCCCGACAGGGGGCTCGGACTGAAGCTTTCTTT
14 | TRBJ2-3 | . | . | TRBV5-1 | CASSFGGLADTQYF | TGCGCCAGCAGCTTCGGAGGTTTGGCAGATACGCAGTATTTT
16 | TRBJ2-3 | . | TRBD2 | TRBV4-2 | CASSQGSAGDTDTQYF | TGTGCCAGCAGCCAAGGATCAGCGGGAGACACAGATACGCAGTATTTT
15 | TRBJ1-3 | . | TRBD1 | TRBV5-1 | CASSLVQGPGNTIYF | TGCGCCAGCAGCTTGGTACAGGGGCCTGGAAACACCATATATTTT
15 | TRBJ2-1 | . | . | TRBV30 | CAWRYWGKGRDEQFF | TGTGCCTGGAGGTATTGGGGCAAGGGAAGGGATGAGCAGTTCTTC
14 | TRBJ2-3 | . | . | TRBV25-1 | CASSGSTSTDTQYF | TGTGCCAGCAGTGGTTCGACTAGCACAGATACGCAGTATTTT
15 | TRBJ1-3 | . | . | TRBV28 | CASSSLPGSGNTIYF | TGTGCCAGCAGTTCCCTCCCTGGCTCCGGAAACACCATATATTTT
16 | TRBJ2-5 | . | TRBD1 | TRBV2 | CASSQFPGTGKGTQYF | TGTGCCAGCAGTCAATTCCCCGGGACAGGGAAGGGGACCCAGTACTTC
13 | TRBJ2-7 | . | . | TRBV11-2 | CASSLLQMYEQYF | TGTGCCAGCAGCTTATTACAGATGTACGAGCAGTACTTC